This T cell receptor (beta chain) stems from a study of T cells in Graves' hyperthyroidism and ophthalmopathy. TCR beta CDR3 sequences were amplified from RNA transcripts. First-round RT-PCR with HTBI primers amplified the TCR CDR3 region. One entry per CDR3 protein results from TCRdb running MiXCR on the multiplex PCR reads. This table has under 700,000 distinct CDR3 sequences, 35% to 55% appearing once. Points from the study as a whole: Blood also contained most expanded thyroid clonotypes above 0.001.

In patients aged 18 to 65, hyperthyroidism was newly diagnosed, with duration under 2 months. Investigators excluded patients with uncontrolled infection, other autoimmune disease, pregnancy or lactation. On this clonotype: What it binds is not known. At one boundary the junction diverges from the germline segment, which might be a read error.

CDR3 length: 14 residues. Germline CDR1 reads LGHNA; CDR2 reads YSLEER. J is TRBJ2-7 and V is TRBV4-3; D not certain. Sequencing used peripheral blood or thyroid tissue (not recorded which). The sequence was collected from a woman aged 18-35 years with Graves' hyperthyroidism. CDR3 nucleotides: TGCGCCAGCAGCCAAGAACTCTACGGCTACCAGCAGTACTTC. Its protein product is CASSQELYGYQQYF.